A selection of T cell receptor beta chains follows, all from one sample in a study of identical twins. Using its own MiXCR run on the 5' RACE reads, TCRdb lists one record per CDR3 protein. The sample has some 1,600,000 distinct CDR3 sequences, under 35% seen once. The sequenced sample consisted of cord blood. The receptors come from a newborn girl in good health. Each CDR3 is given with its conserved first and last residue. D genes are given only for firm matches. The size field is filled for only some rows; it gives once, few, many or a size class.

clone_size: few; j_call: TRBJ1-2; d_call: -; v_call: TRBV21-1; cdr3_nt: TGTGCCAGCAGCAAACTCAGAAGAGCTAACTATGGCTACACCTTC; cdr3_aa: CASSKLRRANYGYTF
clone_size: -; j_call: TRBJ1-5; d_call: -; v_call: TRBV4-1; cdr3_nt: TGCGCCAGCAGCCAAGATCAGACAGTCAATCAGCCCCAGCATTTT; cdr3_aa: CASSQDQTVNQPQHF
clone_size: few; j_call: TRBJ1-6; d_call: TRBD1; v_call: TRBV4-1; cdr3_nt: TGCGCCAGCACACGGACAGGGTATGATAATTCACCCCTCCACTTT; cdr3_aa: CASTRTGYDNSPLHF
clone_size: few; j_call: TRBJ1-5; d_call: -; v_call: TRBV20-1; cdr3_nt: TGCAGTGCTAAACCTCGGGTGGGGGATCAGCCCCAGCATTTT; cdr3_aa: CSAKPRVGDQPQHF
clone_size: -; j_call: TRBJ1-6; d_call: -; v_call: TRBV12-3/TRBV12-4; cdr3_nt: TGTGCCAACCGACTTTCGTATAATTCACCCCTCCACTTT; cdr3_aa: CANRLSYNSPLHF
clone_size: many; j_call: TRBJ2-1; d_call: -; v_call: TRBV4-2; cdr3_nt: TGTGCCAGCAGCCAACCCCCGAATGAGCAGTTCTTC; cdr3_aa: CASSQPPNEQFF
clone_size: few; j_call: TRBJ2-7; d_call: -; v_call: TRBV20-1; cdr3_nt: TGCAGTGCTAGAGCTCTAGCTTCCTACGAGCAGTACTTC; cdr3_aa: CSARALASYEQYF
clone_size: once; j_call: TRBJ2-1; d_call: -; v_call: TRBV20-1; cdr3_nt: TGCAGTGCTAGTACAGCCGGGTGGGAGCAGTTCTTC; cdr3_aa: CSASTAGWEQFF
clone_size: -; j_call: TRBJ2-7; d_call: TRBD1; v_call: TRBV20-1; cdr3_nt: TGCAGTGCACCGGACAGGTTCTCCTACGAGCAGTACTTC; cdr3_aa: CSAPDRFSYEQYF
clone_size: -; j_call: TRBJ1-1; d_call: -; v_call: TRBV29-1; cdr3_nt: TGCAGCGTTGCCGGGAAAATGAACACTGAAGCTTTCTTT; cdr3_aa: CSVAGKMNTEAFF
clone_size: few; j_call: TRBJ2-1; d_call: TRBD1; v_call: TRBV24-1; cdr3_nt: TGTGCCACCAGTGATTTTTCAGGGGGCTACAATGAGCAGTTCTTC; cdr3_aa: CATSDFSGGYNEQFF
clone_size: few; j_call: TRBJ1-2; d_call: -; v_call: TRBV20-1; cdr3_nt: TGCAGTGCTAGGGACGGTGGGAATGGCTACACCTTC; cdr3_aa: CSARDGGNGYTF
clone_size: -; j_call: TRBJ2-1; d_call: -; v_call: TRBV15; cdr3_nt: TGTGCCACCCCGCCCGCAGTTGAGCAGTTCTTC; cdr3_aa: CATPPAVEQFF
clone_size: -; j_call: TRBJ1-6; d_call: -; v_call: TRBV6-1; cdr3_nt: TGTGCCAGCAGTGACCGGAGGGCGATAAATTCACCCCTCCACTTT; cdr3_aa: CASSDRRAINSPLHF
clone_size: few; j_call: TRBJ2-4; d_call: TRBD2; v_call: TRBV28; cdr3_nt: TGTGCCAGCAGTTTACCCTCCGGGACTAGCGGGAGAAGACTAGCCAAAAACATTCAGTACTTC; cdr3_aa: CASSLPSGTSGRRLAKNIQYF
clone_size: -; j_call: TRBJ1-2; d_call: -; v_call: TRBV12-3/TRBV12-4; cdr3_nt: TGTGCCAGCAGAGGATCCACCGGGACCTCCTATGGCTACACCTTC; cdr3_aa: CASRGSTGTSYGYTF
clone_size: -; j_call: TRBJ2-1; d_call: -; v_call: TRBV4-1; cdr3_nt: TGCGCCAGCAGCCAAGGGACGGGAGTGACCTACAATGAGCAGTTCTTC; cdr3_aa: CASSQGTGVTYNEQFF
clone_size: few; j_call: TRBJ2-1; d_call: -; v_call: TRBV7-9; cdr3_nt: TGTGCCAGCAGCTCCCCGGGGATACGCTCCTACAATGAGCAGTTCTTC; cdr3_aa: CASSSPGIRSYNEQFF
clone_size: -; j_call: TRBJ2-3; d_call: TRBD2; v_call: TRBV2; cdr3_nt: TGTGCCAGCAGCCCCCTGATAGTATTAGCGGGAGAAACGAGTCCAGATACGCAGTATTTT; cdr3_aa: CASSPLIVLAGETSPDTQYF
clone_size: few; j_call: TRBJ1-2; d_call: TRBD1; v_call: TRBV3-1; cdr3_nt: TGTGCCAGCAGCCCTCCGGACAGGCCCAACTATGGCTACACCTTC; cdr3_aa: CASSPPDRPNYGYTF
clone_size: many; j_call: TRBJ2-1; d_call: TRBD2; v_call: TRBV18; cdr3_nt: TGTGCCAGCTCGCGACTAGCGGGGTCCTCCTACAATGAGCAGTTCTTC; cdr3_aa: CASSRLAGSSYNEQFF
clone_size: -; j_call: TRBJ2-7; d_call: TRBD1; v_call: TRBV3-1; cdr3_nt: TGTGCCAGCAGCCGTGCAGGACAGGGCTATAGCGAGCAGTACTTC; cdr3_aa: CASSRAGQGYSEQYF
clone_size: many; j_call: TRBJ2-4; d_call: -; v_call: TRBV12-3/TRBV12-4; cdr3_nt: TGTGCCAGCAGTTTGGGCCGGGTAGCCAAAAACATTCAGTACTTC; cdr3_aa: CASSLGRVAKNIQYF